This TCR beta chain was observed in a study of blood T cell repertoires in COVID-19. Study information: From the United States, Italy and Spain came samples of acute and convalescent COVID-19. PBMCs, B-cell-depleted T cells, or T cells were the source of the cDNA or gDNA that made up the material.

Germline assignment: CDR1 LNHDA and CDR2 SQIVND (reference sequence). The CDR3 contains 12 residues. With 4 bases removed from V and 7 bases from J, the gap between germline ends came to 7 bases. Followed over time, Seattle patients had been enrolled while infection was active. In the source study's methods: Reference gene primer amplification in the assay estimated nucleated cell counts. TCRdb's copy holds only in-frame clones and misses some; the assay was immunoSEQ multiplex PCR. V and J calls and clone size are those listed in that table; D and trimming were worked out from the DNA. The table shows about 180,000 clones, with under 85% occurring only once.

The source is a woman aged 70-85 years with COVID-19, enrolled during active disease. The chain links TRBV19 to TRBJ2-2, with D hard to call. The sequenced sample consisted of peripheral blood. The CDR3 loop reads CASSSRFGELFF. CDR3 nucleotides: TGTGCCAGTAGTAGTCGTTTCGGGGAGCTGTTTTTT. Based on the CDR3 plus reference TRBV19 and TRBJ2-2, the full variable domain is DGGITQSPKYLFRKEGQNVTLSCEQNLNHDAMYWYRQDPGQGLRLIYYSQIVNDFQKGDIAEGYSVSREKKESFPLTVTSAQKNPTAFYLCASSSRFGELFFGEGSRLTVL.